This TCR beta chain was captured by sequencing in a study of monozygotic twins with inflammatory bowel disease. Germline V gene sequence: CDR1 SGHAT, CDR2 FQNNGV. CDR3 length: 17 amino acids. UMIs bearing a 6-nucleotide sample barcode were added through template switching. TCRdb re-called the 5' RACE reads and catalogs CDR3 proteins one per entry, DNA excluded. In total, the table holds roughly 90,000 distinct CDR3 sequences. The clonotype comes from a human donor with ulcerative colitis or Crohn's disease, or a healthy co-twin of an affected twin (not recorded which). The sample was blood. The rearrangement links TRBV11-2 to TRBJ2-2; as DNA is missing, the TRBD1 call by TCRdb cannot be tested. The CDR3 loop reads CASSFATGGSGTGELFF.